Each of the 11 T cell receptor beta chains below was sequenced from the same sample in a study of cytomegalovirus exposure and HLA in healthy donors. Primers for the PCR totalled 60 Vbeta and 13 Jbeta. The repertoire was sequenced with immunoSEQ multiplex PCR; TCRdb's copy has only in-frame clones and lacks some. Of more than 120,000 clones listed, around 80% are singletons. What was sequenced was PBMCs. All receptors come from a woman in her thirties in good health and CMV-seronegative.

The CDR3 is CASSLKLAGVGNEQFF. CDR3 nucleotides: TGTGCCAGCAGCCTAAAATTAGCGGGAGTGGGCAATGAGCAGTTCTTC. The chain is built from TRBV4-2 and TRBJ2-1, with 9 bases matching TRBD2. Germline assignment: CDR1 LGHNA and CDR2 YNFKEQ. V gave up 4 bases and J gave up 6 bases; unmatched junction bases: 10. The CDR3 extends over 16 amino acids.

V and J are TRBV2 and TRBJ2-2, with D possibly TRBD2 on 6 matching bases. V dropped 4 bases and J dropped 6 bases, with 15 bases sitting between them. This CDR3 has 15 residues. The germline V gene encodes CDR1 SNHLY and CDR2 FYNNEI. The CDR3 is CASSVWGGQAGELFF. Here the CDR3 DNA reads TGTGCCAGCAGTGTCTGGGGAGGACAAGCCGGGGAGCTGTTTTTT. The variable domain in full, with the rest retrieved from reference TRBV2 and TRBJ2-2, is EPEVTQTPSHQVTQMGQEVILRCVPISNHLYFYWYRQILGQKVEFLVSFYNNEISEKSEIFDDQFSVERPDGSNFTLKIRSTKLEDSAMYFCASSVWGGQAGELFFGEGSRLTVL.

The chain is built from TRBV6-5 and TRBJ2-1; D is perhaps TRBD2 (6 bases). The germline CDR1 and CDR2 sequences are MNHEY and SVGAGI. The germline V and J ends were trimmed by 6 bases and 10 bases, with 16 bases remaining between them. The CDR3 runs to 13 residues. The CDR3 sequence: CASRRRTMDEQFF. The CDR3 DNA sequence: TGTGCCAGCAGGAGACGGACTATGGACGAGCAGTTCTTC.

V and J are TRBV10-3 and TRBJ2-5; 9 bases map to TRBD2. This CDR3 comprises 16 residues. Losses at the gene ends were 6 bases for V and 2 bases for J; bases not matched to a gene: 10. The germline V gene has CDR1 ENHRY and CDR2 SYGVKD. This CDR3 reads CAIRKSTSGGQETQYF. The CDR3 DNA follows: TGTGCCATCAGAAAATCGACTAGCGGAGGACAAGAGACCCAGTACTTC.

The rearrangement links TRBV29-1 to TRBJ2-2; 10 bases align to TRBD1. Germline V CDR1 and CDR2: SQVTM, ANQGSEA. V was pared by 8 bases and J by 5 bases, with 11 bases of the junction left unmatched. The CDR3 totals 15 residues. The CDR3 nucleotides read TGCAGCTCTTGGACCGGGACAGGGGCTACCGGGGAGCTGTTTTTT. Its translation: CSSWTGTGATGELFF.

The chain carries TRBV6-5 and TRBJ1-2, with 8 positions matching TRBD1. The CDR3 spans 15 residues. Germline V gene sequence: CDR1 MNHEY, CDR2 SVGAGI. The ends lost 3 bases at V and 2 bases at J; junction bases unmatched: 5. This CDR3 reads CASSYAGGGNYGYTF. The CDR3, as DNA: TGTGCCAGCAGTTATGCAGGGGGCGGAAACTATGGCTACACCTTC.

This clone was seen once. The V call is TRBV25-1, the J call TRBJ2-7; a weak D match, TRBD1 (5 bases). The CDR3 extends over 14 amino acids. Germline values: CDR1 MGHDK, CDR2 SYGVNS. Trimming left V 1 base short and J 4 bases short, with 11 bases between. The CDR3 spells CASSESNTGYEQYF. CDR3 in DNA: TGTGCCAGCAGTGAATCCAACACAGGATACGAGCAGTACTTC.

The chain links TRBV5-4 to TRBJ2-1; 7 bases are shared with TRBD2. Germline V lookup: CDR1 SGHNT, CDR2 YYREEE (reference sequence). CDR3 length: 14 amino acids. With V trimmed by 2 bases and J by 6 bases, 5 bases remained unmatched. As DNA, the CDR3 is TGTGCCAGCAGCTTCCTTTCGGGGGGCAATGAGCAGTTCTTC. It yields the protein CASSFLSGGNEQFF.

This chain links TRBV10-2 with TRBJ2-7; 8 nucleotides align to TRBD2. Germline V gene sequence: CDR1 WSHSY, CDR2 SAAADI. There are 14 residues in the CDR3. J gave up 4 bases and V 6 bases, and 8 bases lay outside the gene matches. The CDR3 spells CASSPVAGSYEQYF. As DNA, the CDR3 is TGCGCCAGCAGCCCCGTAGCGGGGTCGTACGAGCAGTACTTC.

This chain joins TRBV27 and TRBJ2-7; 9 bases fit TRBD1. Unmatched junction bases numbered 8, after V lost 7 bases and J lost 4 bases. Per the germline V gene, CDR1 is MNHEY and CDR2 is SMNVEV (reference sequence). The CDR3 loop spans 14 amino acids. The CDR3 sequence is CASNSDRGKYEQYF. The CDR3 bases are TGTGCCAGCAATTCGGACAGGGGCAAATACGAGCAGTACTTC.

In nucleotides, the CDR3 is TGTGCCAGCAGCTTGCTCCTAACCAAAAACATTCAGTACTTC. This encodes CASSLLLTKNIQYF. This chain uses TRBV5-6 with TRBJ2-4; D gene uncertain. V was pared by 1 base and J by 2 bases, with 7 bases between. The length of the CDR3 is 14 residues. Germline assignment: CDR1 SGHDT and CDR2 YYEEEE.